The 8 T cell receptor beta chains listed next were all sequenced from one sample in a study of blood T cell repertoires in COVID-19. Measured with immunoSEQ multiplex PCR; TCRdb has only the in-frame clones, and not every one. The sample records under 300,000 clones, roughly 88% being singletons. The sequenced sample was peripheral blood. The receptors were gathered from a woman aged 40 to 50 who had recovered from COVID-19.

This sequence joins TRBV19 and TRBJ1-1; D call uncertain. The CDR3 sequence is 15 residues long. The V end lost 3 bases, the J end lost 0 bases, and 11 bases lay between the germline ends. CDR1 and CDR2 (germline): LNHDA, SQIVND (reference sequence). The CDR3 nucleotides are TGTGCCAGTAGTATCGGCCAGGCGATGAACACTGAAGCTTTCTTT. It specifies CASSIGQAMNTEAFF.

V gene TRBV2 combines with J gene TRBJ2-3; 9 nucleotides line up with TRBD2. The V gene end was trimmed by 4 bases and the J gene end by 4 bases; junction bases not matched to a gene: 9. This CDR3 is 16 amino acids long. Germline V CDR1 and CDR2: SNHLY, FYNNEI. In DNA form, the CDR3 reads TGTGCCAGCAGTGTTCGAGATAGCGGGGGACCAGATACGCAGTATTTT. It translates to CASSVRDSGGPDTQYF.

This sequence joins TRBV15 and TRBJ2-1, with TRBD1 matching 7 bases. CDR1 and CDR2 (germline): LNHNV, YYDKDF (reference sequence). This CDR3 comprises 16 residues. J lost 4 bases, V lost 0 bases, and 6 bases had no gene match. This CDR3 reads CATSRDPGTEYNEQFF. CDR3 DNA: TGTGCCACCAGCAGAGATCCCGGGACAGAGTACAATGAGCAGTTCTTC.

The chain combines TRBV5-6 with TRBJ1-1; D uncertain. The CDR3 is made up of 12 amino acids. Germline V gives CDR1 SGHDT, CDR2 YYEEEE. Between the trimmed V and J ends, which lost 0 bases and 8 bases, there was a span of 8 bases. The CDR3 DNA is TGTGCCAGCAGCTTGGGCAGTCAGGAAGCTTTCTTT. Translation gives CASSLGSQEAFF.

The genes are TRBV10-3 and TRBJ2-2; D is ambiguous. The germline V gene encodes CDR1 ENHRY and CDR2 SYGVKD. The length of the CDR3 is 14 residues. V was trimmed by 3 bases and J by 1 base, leaving 6 bases between them. The CDR3 DNA follows: TGTGCCATCAGTGACAATCAGAACACCGGGGAGCTGTTTTTT. It encodes CAISDNQNTGELFF.

The chain uses TRBV12-3 or TRBV12-4 and TRBJ2-4; no definite D call. The germline V and J ends were trimmed by 2 bases and 4 bases, with 3 bases remaining between them. There are 12 residues in the CDR3. In nucleotides, the CDR3 is TGTGCCAGCAGTTTACAGAAAAACATTCAGTACTTC. Protein sequence: CASSLQKNIQYF.

The V gene is TRBV12-5, the J gene TRBJ1-1; the match to TRBD1 covers 7 bases. Germline CDR1 is LGHNT and CDR2 is FRNRAP. V was clipped by 1 base and J by 3 bases; unmatched bases: 2. This CDR3 is 14 amino acids long. The CDR3 loop reads CASGLGQGDTEAFF. CDR3 nucleotide sequence: TGTGCTAGTGGTTTGGGGCAGGGGGACACTGAAGCTTTCTTT.

V and J are TRBV7-2 and TRBJ2-1; D possibly corresponds to TRBD1 (5 bases). This CDR3 has 13 residues. Trimming cost V 5 bases and J 7 bases, with 12 bases left between them. Germline assignment: CDR1 SGHTA and CDR2 FQGNSA. The chain's CDR3 is CASSIRQTNEQFF. DNA for the CDR3: TGTGCCAGCAGCATACGACAGACAAATGAGCAGTTCTTC.